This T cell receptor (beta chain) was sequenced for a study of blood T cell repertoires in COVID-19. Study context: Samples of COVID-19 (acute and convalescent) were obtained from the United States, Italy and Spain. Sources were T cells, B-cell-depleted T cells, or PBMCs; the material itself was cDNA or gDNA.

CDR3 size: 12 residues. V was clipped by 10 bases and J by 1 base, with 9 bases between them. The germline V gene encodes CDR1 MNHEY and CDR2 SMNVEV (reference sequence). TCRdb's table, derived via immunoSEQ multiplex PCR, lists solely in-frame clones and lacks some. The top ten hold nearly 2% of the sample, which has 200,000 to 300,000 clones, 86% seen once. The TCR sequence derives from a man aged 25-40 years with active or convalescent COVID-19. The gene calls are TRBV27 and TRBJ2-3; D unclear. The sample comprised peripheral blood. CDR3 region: CATPAGTDTQYF. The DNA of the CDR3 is TGTGCCACCCCGGCGGGCACAGATACGCAGTATTTT.